A single TCR beta chain is shown here with its context. Per germline, CDR1 SGHTA and CDR2 FQGNSA. The CDR3 loop spans 16 amino acids. V lost 5 bases, J lost 6 bases, and 13 bases stayed unmatched. As part of library construction, unique molecular identifiers were attached to individual cDNA molecules. TCRdb re-derived calls from the 5' RACE reads in MiXCR, one entry per CDR3 protein. The sample lists under 35,000 distinct CDR3 sequences, about 4.9% occurring once. These data come from a study of early T cells in non-severe SARS-CoV-2 infection. The sequence was collected from an adult who was a healthcare worker with PCR-confirmed SARS-CoV-2 infection or an uninfected control (not recorded which). V and J are TRBV7-2 and TRBJ2-1; 7 bases align to TRBD2. Sequenced material: whole blood. The CDR3 bases are TGTGCCAGCAGCCCCCACGGAGCGGGGACTGCCAATGAGCAGTTCTTC. The encoded protein is CASSPHGAGTANEQFF.